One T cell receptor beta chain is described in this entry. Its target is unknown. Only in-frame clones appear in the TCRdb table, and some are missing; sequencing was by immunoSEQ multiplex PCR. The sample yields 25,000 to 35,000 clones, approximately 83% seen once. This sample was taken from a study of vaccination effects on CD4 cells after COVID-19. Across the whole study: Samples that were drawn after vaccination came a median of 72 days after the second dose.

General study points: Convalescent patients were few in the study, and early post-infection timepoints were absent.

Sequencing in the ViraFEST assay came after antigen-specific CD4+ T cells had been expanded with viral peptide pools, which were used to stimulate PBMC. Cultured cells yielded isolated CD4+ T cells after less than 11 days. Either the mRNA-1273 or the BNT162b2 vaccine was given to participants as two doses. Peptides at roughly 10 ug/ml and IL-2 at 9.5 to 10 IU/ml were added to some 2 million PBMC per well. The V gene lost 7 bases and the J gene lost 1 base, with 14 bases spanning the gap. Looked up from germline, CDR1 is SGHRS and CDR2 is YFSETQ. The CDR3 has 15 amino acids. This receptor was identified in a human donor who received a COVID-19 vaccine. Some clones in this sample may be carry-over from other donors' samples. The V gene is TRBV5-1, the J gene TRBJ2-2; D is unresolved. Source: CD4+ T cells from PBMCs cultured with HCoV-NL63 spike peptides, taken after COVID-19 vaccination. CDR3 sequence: CASVPMGGNTGELFF. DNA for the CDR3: TGCGCCAGCGTGCCTATGGGCGGGAACACCGGGGAGCTGTTTTTT. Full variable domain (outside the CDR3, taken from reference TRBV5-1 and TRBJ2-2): KAGVTQTPRYLIKTRGQQVTLSCSPISGHRSVSWYQQTPGQGLQFLFEYFSETQRNKGNFPGRFSGRQFSNSRSEMNVSTLELGDSALYLCASVPMGGNTGELFFGEGSRLTVL.